This TCR beta chain derives from a study of radiotherapy plus CTLA-4 blockade in lung cancer. The overall study: Objective responses occurred in about a sixth of patients; roughly 31% had disease control.

Here immunoSEQ multiplex PCR was the method, and the copy in TCRdb shows in-frame clones only, minus some. The sample has under 55,000 clones, roughly 80% seen once; the top ten hold approximately 3.4%. Germline values: CDR1 SNHLY, CDR2 FYNNEI. The CDR3 is made up of 11 amino acids. The ends were cut back, 10 bases at V and 7 bases at J, with 11 bases in the middle. Treatment of patients with chemo-refractory metastatic non-small-cell lung cancer consisted of focal radiation plus CTLA-4 blockade with ipilimumab. This clone appeared once. The sequence was collected from a human donor with non-small cell lung cancer who had stable disease on radiotherapy plus ipilimumab. The chain has TRBV2 and TRBJ2-1, with a weak D call TRBD2 (6 bases). Sequenced material: peripheral blood, taken from a patient treated with radiotherapy plus ipilimumab. Written as DNA, the CDR3 is TGTGCCAACCGGAGGGAGAATGAGCAGTTCTTC. As protein: CANRRENEQFF.